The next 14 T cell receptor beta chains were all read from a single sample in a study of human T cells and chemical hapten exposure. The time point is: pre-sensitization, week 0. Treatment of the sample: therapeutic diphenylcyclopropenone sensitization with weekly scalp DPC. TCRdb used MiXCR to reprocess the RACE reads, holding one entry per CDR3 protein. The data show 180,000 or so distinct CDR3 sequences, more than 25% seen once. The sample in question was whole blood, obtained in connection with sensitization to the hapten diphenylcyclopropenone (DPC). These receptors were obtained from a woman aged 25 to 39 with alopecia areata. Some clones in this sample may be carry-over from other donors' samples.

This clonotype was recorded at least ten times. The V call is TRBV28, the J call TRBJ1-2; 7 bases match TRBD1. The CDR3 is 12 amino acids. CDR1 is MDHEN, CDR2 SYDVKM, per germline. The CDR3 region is CASATGSYGYTF. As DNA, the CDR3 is TGTGCGAGTGCGACAGGGTCATATGGCTACACCTTC.

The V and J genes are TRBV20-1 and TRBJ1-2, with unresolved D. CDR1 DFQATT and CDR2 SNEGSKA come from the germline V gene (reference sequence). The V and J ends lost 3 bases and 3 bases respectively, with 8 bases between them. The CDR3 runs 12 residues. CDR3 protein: CSARLTDYGYTF. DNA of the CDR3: TGCAGTGCTAGGTTAACTGACTATGGCTACACCTTC.

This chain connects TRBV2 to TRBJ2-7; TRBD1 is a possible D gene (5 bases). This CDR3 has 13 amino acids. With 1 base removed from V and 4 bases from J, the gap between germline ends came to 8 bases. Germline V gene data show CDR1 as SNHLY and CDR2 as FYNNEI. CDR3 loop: CASSEGTNYEQYF. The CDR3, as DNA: TGTGCCAGCAGTGAAGGGACAAATTACGAGCAGTACTTC.

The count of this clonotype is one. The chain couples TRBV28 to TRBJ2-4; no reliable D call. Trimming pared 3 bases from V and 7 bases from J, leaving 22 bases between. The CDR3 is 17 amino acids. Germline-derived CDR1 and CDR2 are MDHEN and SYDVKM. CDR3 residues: CASSFHHGSAPRNIQYF. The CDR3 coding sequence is TGTGCCAGCAGTTTCCACCACGGGTCCGCCCCAAGGAACATTCAGTACTTC. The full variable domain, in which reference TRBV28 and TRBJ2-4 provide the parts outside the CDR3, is DVKVTQSSRYLVKRTGEKVFLECVQDMDHENMFWYRQDPGLGLRLIYFSYDVKMKEKGDIPEGYSVSREKKERFSLILESASTNQTSMYLCASSFHHGSAPRNIQYFGAGTRLSVL.

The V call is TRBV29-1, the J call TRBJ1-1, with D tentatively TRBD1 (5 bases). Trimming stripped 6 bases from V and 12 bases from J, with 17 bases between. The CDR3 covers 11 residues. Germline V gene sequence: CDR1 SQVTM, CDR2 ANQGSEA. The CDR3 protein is CSVATQGWSFF. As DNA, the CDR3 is TGCAGCGTAGCGACCCAGGGTTGGTCTTTCTTT. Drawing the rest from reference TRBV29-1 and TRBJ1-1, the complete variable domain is SAVISQKPSRDICQRGTSLTIQCQVDSQVTMMFWYRQQPGQSLTLIATANQGSEATYESGFVIDKFPISRPNLTFSTLTVSNMSPEDSSIYLCSVATQGWSFFGQGTRLTVV.

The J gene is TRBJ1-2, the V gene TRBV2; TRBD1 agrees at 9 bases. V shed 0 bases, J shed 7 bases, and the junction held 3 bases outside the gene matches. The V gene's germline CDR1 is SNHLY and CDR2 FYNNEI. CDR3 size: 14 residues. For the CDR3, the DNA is TGTGCCAGCAGTGAAGCGGGACAGGGCTTTGGCTACACCTTC. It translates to CASSEAGQGFGYTF.

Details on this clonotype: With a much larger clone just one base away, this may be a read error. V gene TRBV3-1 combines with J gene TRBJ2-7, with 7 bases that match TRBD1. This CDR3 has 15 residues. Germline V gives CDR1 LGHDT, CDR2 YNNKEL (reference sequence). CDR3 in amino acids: CVSSHKNRGSYEQYF. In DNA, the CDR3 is TGTGTCAGCAGCCACAAAAACAGGGGTTCCTACGAGCAGTACTTC.

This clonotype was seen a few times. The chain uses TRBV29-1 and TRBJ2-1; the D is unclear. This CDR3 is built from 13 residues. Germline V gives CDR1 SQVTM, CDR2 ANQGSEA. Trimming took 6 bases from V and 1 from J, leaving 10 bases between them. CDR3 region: CSVGYSSYNEQFF. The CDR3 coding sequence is TGCAGCGTAGGATACTCTTCCTACAATGAGCAGTTCTTC.

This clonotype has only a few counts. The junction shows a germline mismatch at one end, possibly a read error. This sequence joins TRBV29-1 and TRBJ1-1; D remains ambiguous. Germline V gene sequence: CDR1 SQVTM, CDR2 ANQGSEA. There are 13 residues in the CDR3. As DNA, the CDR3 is TGCAGCGCTGAAAGTCACGTTCGCACTGAAGCTTTCTTT. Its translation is CSAESHVRTEAFF.

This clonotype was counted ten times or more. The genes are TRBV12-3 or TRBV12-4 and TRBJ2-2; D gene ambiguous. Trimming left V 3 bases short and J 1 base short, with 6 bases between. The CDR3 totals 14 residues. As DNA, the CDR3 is TGTGCCAGCAGTTTCCTACAGAACACCGGGGAGCTGTTTTTT. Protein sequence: CASSFLQNTGELFF.

CDR3 amino acids: CASSPPSTGPVGYTF. The CDR3, as DNA: TGTGCCAGCTCACCACCTTCTACGGGGCCGGTTGGCTACACCTTC. The chain combines TRBV18 with TRBJ1-2; maybe TRBD1 (5 bases). There are 15 residues in the CDR3. The germline V gene encodes CDR1 KGHSH and CDR2 LQKENI. V lost 0 bases to trimming and J lost 7 bases, with 15 bases between them.

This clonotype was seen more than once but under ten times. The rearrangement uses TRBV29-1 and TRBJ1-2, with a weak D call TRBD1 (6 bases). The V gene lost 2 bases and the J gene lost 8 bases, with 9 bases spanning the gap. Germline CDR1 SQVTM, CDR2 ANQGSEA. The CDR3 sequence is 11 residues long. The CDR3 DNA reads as TGCAGCGTTGAACGCCAGGGGGGCTACACCTTC. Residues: CSVERQGGYTF.

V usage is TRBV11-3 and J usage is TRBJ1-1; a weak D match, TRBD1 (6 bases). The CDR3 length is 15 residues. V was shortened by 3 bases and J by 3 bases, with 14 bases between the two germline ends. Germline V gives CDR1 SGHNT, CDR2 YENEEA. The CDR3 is CASSLPRSGDTEAFF. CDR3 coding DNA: TGTGCCAGCAGCTTGCCGCGTTCAGGGGACACTGAAGCTTTCTTT.

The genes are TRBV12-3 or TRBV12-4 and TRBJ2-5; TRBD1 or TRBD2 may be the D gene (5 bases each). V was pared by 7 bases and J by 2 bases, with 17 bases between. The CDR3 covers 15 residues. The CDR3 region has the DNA TGTGCCAGCACAGGGACCAGGAGTCTTCAAGAGACCCAGTACTTC. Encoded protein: CASTGTRSLQETQYF.